The 7 T cell receptor beta chains presented below share a single source sample, sequenced in a study of T-cell reconstitution after alpha-beta-depleted transplantation in children. It was with unique molecular identifiers that the TCRbeta library was prepared. From the PCR reads, TCRdb called clonotypes with MiXCR, one entry per CDR3 protein. The data show approximately 400,000 distinct CDR3 sequences, with approximately 10% seen just once and about 5% held by the top ten. The source was PBMCs from the stem cell graft donor, collected from the stem cell graft. These receptors all come from a human donor who donated a stem cell graft to a child with acute myeloid leukemia.

Many counts were recorded for this clonotype. V is TRBV19 and J is TRBJ1-1; weak D call: TRBD1 (5 bases). V gave up 4 bases and J gave up 3 bases, with 15 bases separating them. The CDR3 has 15 amino acids. Germline loops: CDR1 LNHDA, CDR2 SQIVND (reference sequence). CDR3 in DNA: TGTGCCAGTAGTAACCAGATGAGGGGACACACTGAAGCTTTCTTT. It yields the protein CASSNQMRGHTEAFF.

This clonotype was recorded a few times. The J gene is TRBJ2-3, the V gene TRBV29-1; 10 positions match TRBD2. Trimming removed 6 bases from V and 0 bases from J; junction bases left unmatched: 6. CDR1 and CDR2 (germline): SQVTM, ANQGSEA. This CDR3 has 15 amino acids. The CDR3 region is CSVGGTSESTDTQYF. The CDR3 nucleotides are TGCAGCGTAGGTGGGACTAGCGAGAGCACAGATACGCAGTATTTT.

This clonotype was recorded at least ten times. V usage is TRBV5-1 and J usage is TRBJ2-5; no clear D gene. Germline values: CDR1 SGHRS, CDR2 YFSETQ. The CDR3 has 13 amino acids. V lost 2 bases and J 0 bases, leaving 5 bases between the germline ends. DNA of the CDR3: TGCGCCAGCAGCTTTAACAACCAAGAGACCCAGTACTTC. Translated, it gives CASSFNNQETQYF.

There are a few counts of this clonotype. The rearrangement links TRBV29-1 to TRBJ2-3; 7 bases match TRBD1. CDR1 and CDR2 (germline): SQVTM, ANQGSEA. V lost 6 bases and J lost 2; bases outside the gene matches: 11. The CDR3 contains 15 residues. For the CDR3, the DNA is TGCAGCGTGGTAGGGGGCAGCGGACTCACAGATACGCAGTATTTT. This sequence encodes CSVVGGSGLTDTQYF.

The chain couples TRBV5-1 to TRBJ2-1, with 12 positions matching TRBD1. CDR1 and CDR2 from the germline V gene are SGHRS and YFSETQ. This CDR3 comprises 16 residues. V lost 4 bases, J lost 7 bases, and 9 bases stayed unmatched. This CDR3 is CASSPWDRGHGNEQFF. In DNA, the CDR3 is TGCGCCAGCAGCCCCTGGGACAGGGGGCATGGGAATGAGCAGTTCTTC.

The table lists this clonotype with many counts. The chain has TRBV29-1 and TRBJ1-1, with 9 bases identical to TRBD1. The ends lost 7 bases at V and 11 bases at J; junction bases unmatched: 14. The CDR3 runs to 13 residues. The V gene's germline CDR1 is SQVTM and CDR2 ANQGSEA. CDR3 protein: CSGSRQGEYRAFF. Here the CDR3 DNA reads TGCAGCGGCTCGAGACAGGGGGAGTATCGGGCTTTCTTT.

The chain uses TRBV4-3 and TRBJ2-3, with 15 bases fitting TRBD2. This CDR3 is 16 amino acids long. The V segment lost 0 bases and the J segment 7 bases; nucleotides outside the gene matches: 2. CDR1 is LGHNA, CDR2 YSLEER, per germline. CDR3 nucleotide sequence: TGCGCCAGCAGCCAAGAGGGGACTAGCGGGAGGAATACGCAGTATTTT. Protein: CASSQEGTSGRNTQYF.